These 26 T cell receptor beta chains were sequenced from one sample in a study of blood T cell repertoires in COVID-19. Sequenced by immunoSEQ multiplex PCR; TCRdb stores in-frame clones only, minus some. The sample gives about 58,000 clones, around 91% of which show up once; around an eighth is in the top ten. The source material was peripheral blood. The receptors were sampled from an older woman with active COVID-19.

The J gene is TRBJ2-3, the V gene TRBV24-1; D may be TRBD1 (6 bases). V lost 3 bases, J lost 1 base, and 13 bases lay in between. Germline V gene sequence: CDR1 KGHDR, CDR2 SFDVKD. The CDR3 sequence is 16 residues long. The CDR3 sequence is CATSDTGTSRTDTQYF. Written as DNA, the CDR3 is TGTGCCACCAGTGATACCGGGACAAGTCGCACAGATACGCAGTATTTT.

This clone has a handful of counts. This chain joins TRBV3-1 (or the pseudogene TRBV3-2) and TRBJ2-1; 9 bases match TRBD2. Losses at the gene ends were 7 bases for V and 4 bases for J; bases not matched to a gene: 8. The CDR3 has 15 residues. Germline assignment: CDR1 LGHDT and CDR2 YNNKEL (reference sequence). The CDR3 here is CASTERGDLYNEQFF. The CDR3 nucleotides read TGTGCCAGCACCGAGCGGGGGGACTTATACAATGAGCAGTTCTTC.

This chain links TRBV9 with TRBJ1-6; D is possibly TRBD1 (5 bases). Germline assignment: CDR1 SGDLS and CDR2 YYNGEE. V was clipped by 2 bases and J by 8 bases, with 14 bases between them. The CDR3 spans 15 residues. Written as DNA, the CDR3 is TGTGCCAGCAGCGTGGGTGGGGCGGGGGATTCACCCCTCCACTTT. This sequence encodes CASSVGGAGDSPLHF. The entire variable domain, with the rest obtained from reference TRBV9 and TRBJ1-6, is as follows: DSGVTQTPKHLITATGQRVTLRCSPRSGDLSVYWYQQSLDQGLQFLIQYYNGEERAKGNILERFSAQQFPDLHSELNLSSLELGDSALYFCASSVGGAGDSPLHFGNGTRLTVT.

The chain employs TRBV2 and TRBJ2-5, with D possibly matching TRBD1 (6 bases). V was shortened by 5 bases and J by 3 bases, with 13 bases between the two germline ends. Germline V gene lookup returns CDR1 SNHLY and CDR2 FYNNEI. The CDR3 consists of 14 residues. The CDR3 loop is CASSPRTAKETQYF. The CDR3 DNA follows: TGTGCCAGCAGTCCCCGGACAGCCAAAGAGACCCAGTACTTC.

The rearrangement uses TRBV4-1 and TRBJ1-2; D not certain. CDR1 and CDR2 (germline): MGHRA, YSYEKL. V was trimmed by 0 bases and J by 0 bases, leaving 5 bases between them. The CDR3 runs 14 residues. CDR3 sequence: CASSQDSPNYGYTF. Here the CDR3 DNA reads TGCGCCAGCAGCCAAGACTCCCCTAACTATGGCTACACCTTC.

This clone was found once. The rearrangement links TRBV12-5 to TRBJ2-7; TRBD2 is a possible D gene (6 bases). The V end lost 1 base, the J end lost 6 bases, and 13 bases lay between the germline ends. The V gene's germline CDR1 is LGHNT and CDR2 FRNRAP. This CDR3 is 14 amino acids long. For the CDR3, the DNA is TGTGCTAGTGGTTTGGGCCATATGGGGGGCGAGCAGTACTTC. Protein: CASGLGHMGGEQYF.

V gene TRBV2 combines with J gene TRBJ2-5; maybe TRBD2 (5 bases). This CDR3 has 15 amino acids. The germline gives CDR1 SNHLY, CDR2 FYNNEI. The germline V and J ends were trimmed by 8 bases and 3 bases, with 19 bases remaining between them. DNA for the CDR3: TGTGCCAGCCGCTCCCCCGAGGGAGCTAAAGAGACCCAGTACTTC. It yields the protein CASRSPEGAKETQYF.

The V gene is TRBV7-9, the J gene TRBJ2-5, with TRBD2 matching over 11 bases. CDR1 is SEHNR and CDR2 is FQNEAQ in the germline V gene (reference sequence). The CDR3 consists of 17 residues. V dropped 2 bases and J dropped 0; count of bases not matched to a gene: 5. The CDR3 sequence: CASSLTSGGLNQETQYF. CDR3 coding DNA: TGTGCCAGCAGCTTAACTAGCGGGGGACTAAACCAAGAGACCCAGTACTTC. Using reference TRBV7-9 and TRBJ2-5 for the parts outside the CDR3, the full variable domain is DTGVSQNPRHKITKRGQNVTFRCDPISEHNRLYWYRQTLGQGPEFLTYFQNEAQLEKSRLLSDRFSAERPKGSFSTLEIQRTEQGDSAMYLCASSLTSGGLNQETQYFGPGTRLLVL.

V is TRBV5-1 and J is TRBJ2-1; 13 bases are shared with TRBD2. The CDR3 totals 19 residues. J was trimmed by 3 bases and V by 4 bases; bases with no gene match: 13. Germline values: CDR1 SGHRS, CDR2 YFSETQ. The CDR3 DNA reads as TGCGCCAGCAGCAGCCTCAGGACTAGCGGGGGCGGGCTCTACAATGAGCAGTTCTTC. Translated, it gives CASSSLRTSGGGLYNEQFF.

The chain combines TRBV20-1 with TRBJ2-5, with 11 positions matching TRBD2. Trimming took 3 bases from V and 1 from J; bases not matched to a gene: 4. The CDR3 extends over 15 amino acids. Germline V gives CDR1 DFQATT, CDR2 SNEGSKA (reference sequence). The CDR3 sequence is CSASSSGGIQETQYF. For the CDR3, the DNA is TGCAGTGCTAGTTCTAGCGGGGGGATCCAAGAGACCCAGTACTTC.

The count of this clone is one. V and J are TRBV6-2 or TRBV6-3 and TRBJ1-4; the match to TRBD1 covers 10 bases. The J segment lost 7 bases and the V segment lost 2 bases, leaving 4 bases of the junction unmatched. The CDR3 covers 15 residues. Germline CDR1 and CDR2: MNHEY and SVGEGT. The chain's CDR3 is CASSYRRDRGEKLFF. As DNA, the CDR3 is TGTGCCAGCAGTTACCGCCGGGACAGGGGTGAAAAACTGTTTTTT.

This chain connects TRBV6-2 or TRBV6-3 to TRBJ2-5; 11 bases fit TRBD2. V gave up 5 bases and J gave up 5 bases; unmatched junction bases: 19. The CDR3 loop spans 19 amino acids. Per germline, CDR1 MNHEY and CDR2 SVGEGT. The chain's CDR3 is CASSSHSLAGGPLSETQYF. The DNA of the CDR3 is TGTGCCAGCAGTAGCCACTCCTTAGCGGGGGGGCCTTTAAGTGAGACCCAGTACTTC.

The chain carries TRBV7-3 and TRBJ2-1; 15 bases align to TRBD2. The length of the CDR3 is 19 residues. Germline loops: CDR1 SGHTA, CDR2 FQGTGA. With V trimmed by 4 bases and J by 0 bases, 7 bases remained unmatched. The CDR3 loop reads CASSSPGTSGGSSYNEQFF. CDR3 bases: TGTGCCAGCAGCTCCCCTGGGACTAGCGGGGGGAGCTCCTACAATGAGCAGTTCTTC.

A single count supports this clone. This chain uses TRBV27 with TRBJ2-7; TRBD1 matches at 9 bases. This CDR3 contains 18 residues. Trimming took 5 bases from V and 4 from J; bases not matched to a gene: 18. Per germline, CDR1 MNHEY and CDR2 SMNVEV (reference sequence). The DNA of the CDR3 is TGTGCCAGCAGTAAACCGGGACCGGGACAGGGAAGAGGTTACGAGCAGTACTTC. Protein: CASSKPGPGQGRGYEQYF.

The chain has TRBV5-4 and TRBJ1-3; TRBD1 aligns across 7 bases. The ends lost 0 bases at V and 5 bases at J; junction bases unmatched: 2. From germline, CDR1 is SGHNT and CDR2 YYREEE (reference sequence). This CDR3 comprises 14 residues. The CDR3 coding sequence is TGTGCCAGCAGCTTGGCAGGGGGACGAAACACCATATATTTT. Translating it yields CASSLAGGRNTIYF.

The gene calls are TRBV28 and TRBJ1-5; D remains unclear. CDR1 and CDR2 (germline): MDHEN, SYDVKM. This CDR3 contains 12 residues. Trimming removed 8 bases from V and 3 bases from J, with 8 bases in between. The CDR3 DNA is TGTGCCAGCGGCGGATACAATCAGCCCCAGCATTTT. This gives the protein CASGGYNQPQHF.

J is TRBJ2-3 and V is TRBV27, with D possibly TRBD1 on 5 matching bases. V was shortened by 5 bases and J by 2 bases, with 14 bases between the two germline ends. The germline V gene has CDR1 MNHEY and CDR2 SMNVEV (reference sequence). The CDR3 runs 15 residues. The CDR3 nucleotides are TGTGCCAGCAGTCCTAATCAGGGCCTCACAGATACGCAGTATTTT. Translated, it gives CASSPNQGLTDTQYF.

In this sample, this clone turned up once. This chain joins TRBV4-2 and TRBJ2-7, with 9 bases fitting TRBD2. This CDR3 is 16 amino acids long. The V gene end was trimmed by 0 bases and the J gene end by 2 bases; junction bases not matched to a gene: 5. Germline V gives CDR1 LGHNA, CDR2 YNFKEQ. CDR3 nucleotides: TGTGCCAGCAGCCAAGATGCCCAGCGGGGGGCCTACGAGCAGTACTTC. It yields the protein CASSQDAQRGAYEQYF.

V and J are TRBV4-2 and TRBJ2-1; TRBD2 aligns across 8 bases. Germline V gene lookup returns CDR1 LGHNA and CDR2 YNFKEQ. The junction had 11 bases not matched to a gene; V was cut back by 0 bases and J by 10 bases. This CDR3 is built from 16 residues. CDR3 in amino acids: CASSQDRPSGPGEQFF. In DNA form, the CDR3 reads TGTGCCAGCAGCCAAGATCGCCCTAGCGGGCCGGGGGAGCAGTTCTTC.

As to this clone: The junction departs from germline at one end; a sequencing error may be responsible. The genes are TRBV7-7 and TRBJ2-5, with 15 bases that match TRBD2. The CDR3 loop spans 17 amino acids. CDR1 SSHAT and CDR2 FNYEAQ come from the germline V gene (reference sequence). This CDR3 reads CASSSTGLAGGQETQYF. In DNA, the CDR3 is TGTGCTAGCAGCTCGACGGGACTAGCGGGGGGACAAGAGACCCAGTACTTC. The entire variable domain, with the rest obtained from reference TRBV7-7 and TRBJ2-5, is as follows: GAGVSQSPRYKVTKRGQDVTLRCDPISSHATLYWYQQALGQGPEFLTYFNYEAQPDKSGLPSDRFSAERPEGSISTLTIQRTEQRDSAMYRCASSSTGLAGGQETQYFGPGTRLLVL.

The chain recombines TRBV12-5 with TRBJ2-3; D is possibly TRBD2 (7 bases). V was trimmed by 7 bases and J by 1 base, leaving 18 bases between them. The germline V gene has CDR1 LGHNT and CDR2 FRNRAP. The CDR3 is made up of 16 amino acids. The CDR3 sequence is CASVPSGAGGTDTQYF. The CDR3 DNA reads as TGTGCTAGTGTTCCCTCGGGGGCGGGAGGCACAGATACGCAGTATTTT.

The chain couples TRBV11-2 to TRBJ2-7, with TRBD1 identical over 7 bases. From germline, CDR1 is SGHAT and CDR2 FQNNGV. The CDR3 covers 14 residues. With V trimmed by 5 bases and J by 4 bases, 8 bases remained unmatched. CDR3 protein: CASSPMGQYYEQYF. As DNA, the CDR3 is TGTGCCAGCAGCCCAATGGGACAGTATTACGAGCAGTACTTC. The whole variable domain, remainder taken from reference TRBV11-2 and TRBJ2-7, is EAGVAQSPRYKIIEKRQSVAFWCNPISGHATLYWYQQILGQGPKLLIQFQNNGVVDDSQLPKDRFSAERLKGVDSTLKIQPAKLEDSAVYLCASSPMGQYYEQYFGPGTRLTVT.

This rearrangement joins TRBV10-3 to TRBJ1-5, with D possibly matching TRBD1 (5 bases). CDR1 is ENHRY and CDR2 is SYGVKD in the germline V gene. The V and J ends lost 4 bases and 3 bases respectively, with 13 bases between them. The CDR3 runs 15 residues. This CDR3 reads CAISGGGADNQPQHF. CDR3 in DNA: TGTGCCATCAGTGGTGGAGGGGCCGACAATCAGCCCCAGCATTTT.

The chain is built from TRBV13 and TRBJ2-1, with 12 bases that match TRBD2. Germline CDR1 PRHDT, CDR2 FYEKMQ (reference sequence). The CDR3 runs 15 residues. With V trimmed by 6 bases and J by 3 bases, 3 bases remained unmatched. The CDR3 bases are TGTGCCAGCAGTTCTAGCGGGGGGGTCTACAATGAGCAGTTCTTC. This sequence encodes CASSSSGGVYNEQFF.

This sequence joins TRBV5-1 and TRBJ1-2; tentative D call: TRBD1 (6 bases). V dropped 4 bases and J dropped 0 bases, with 13 bases sitting between them. Germline-derived CDR1 and CDR2 are SGHRS and YFSETQ. CDR3 length equals 15 residues. The CDR3 spells CASSDRTDANYGYTF. CDR3 DNA sequence: TGCGCCAGCAGCGATCGGACAGATGCTAACTATGGCTACACCTTC.

V is TRBV5-1 and J is TRBJ1-5, with a weak D call TRBD1 (5 bases). The CDR3 is made up of 17 amino acids. Germline values: CDR1 SGHRS, CDR2 YFSETQ. Trimming cost V 1 base and J 1 base, with 15 bases left between them. CDR3: CASSLRVGGSSNQPQHF. Written as DNA, the CDR3 is TGCGCCAGCAGCTTGAGGGTTGGGGGGAGCAGCAATCAGCCCCAGCATTTT.